This T cell receptor (beta chain) was retrieved from a study of blood T cells in healthy people across ages. It was with a sample-barcoded 5' primer and a J-beta primer mix that a second PCR of roughly 7 to 11 cycles was run. TCRdb reprocessed the 5' RACE reads with MiXCR, giving one entry per CDR3 protein. The sample shows some 920,000 distinct CDR3 sequences, around 54% of them seen only once. The sequence derives from a woman aged 60-75 years in good health. The sequenced sample consisted of blood.

The CDR3 coding sequence is TGTGCCAGCAGTTTAGAAAGAGGCGTCAGCTCCTACAATGAGCAGTTCTTC. Protein product: CASSLERGVSSYNEQFF. The V gene is TRBV28, the J gene TRBJ2-1; the D is unclear. The CDR3 extends over 17 amino acids. Germline V lookup: CDR1 MDHEN, CDR2 SYDVKM. Trimming took off 2 bases at V and 0 bases at J, with 14 bases between the two ends.